This T cell receptor beta chain was observed in a study of blood T cell repertoires in COVID-19. Study-level background: There were acute and convalescent COVID-19 samples, and they came from the United States, Italy and Spain.

Profiled with immunoSEQ multiplex PCR; TCRdb holds only in-frame clones, not every one. This table holds some 110,000 clones, approximately 85% found once. This CDR3 is built from 14 residues. The V end was cut by 0 bases, the J end by 4 bases, with 8 bases between. CDR1 is SGHKS and CDR2 is YYEKEE in the germline V gene (reference sequence). The sequenced sample consisted of peripheral blood. The sequence was collected from a man in his 70s with acute or convalescent COVID-19. V is TRBV5-5 and J is TRBJ1-5; D is undetermined. CDR3 residues: CASSLVRDNQPQHF. The CDR3 nucleotides are TGTGCCAGCAGCTTGGTTCGAGATAATCAGCCCCAGCATTTT.